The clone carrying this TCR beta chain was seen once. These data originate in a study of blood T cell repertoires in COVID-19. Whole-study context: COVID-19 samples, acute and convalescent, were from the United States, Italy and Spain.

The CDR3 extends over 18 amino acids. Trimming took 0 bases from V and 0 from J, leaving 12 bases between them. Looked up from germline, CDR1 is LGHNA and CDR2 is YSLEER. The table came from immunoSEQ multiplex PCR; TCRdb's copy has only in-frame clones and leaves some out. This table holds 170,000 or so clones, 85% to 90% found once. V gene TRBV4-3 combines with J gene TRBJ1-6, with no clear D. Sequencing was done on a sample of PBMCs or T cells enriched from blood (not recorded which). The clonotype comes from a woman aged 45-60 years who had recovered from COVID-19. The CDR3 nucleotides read TGCGCCAGCAGCCAAGATTACGGAGGTACCTCCTATAATTCACCCCTCCACTTT. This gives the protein CASSQDYGGTSYNSPLHF.